This T cell receptor (beta chain) was recorded in a study of blood T cell repertoires in COVID-19. Study as a whole: Some COVID-19 samples were acute and others convalescent; all came from the United States, Italy and Spain. In each case, the material was cDNA or gDNA derived from T cells, B-cell-depleted T cells, or PBMCs.

Original processing notes: Reference gene primer amplification in the assay estimated nucleated cell counts. Sequencing was performed with immunoSEQ multiplex PCR; in TCRdb, only in-frame clones are kept and a portion is missing. That table furnishes V, J and clone size, whereas the DNA furnished D and trimming. Of more than 200,000 clones in the sample, approximately 82% were seen once. The sequence derives from a woman aged 40 to 50 who had recovered from COVID-19. Material for sequencing was peripheral blood.

CDR3 sequence (DNA): TGCGCCAGCAGCATGGGGACAGGGATGGATACGCAGTATTTT. This gives the protein CASSMGTGMDTQYF. The V and J genes are TRBV5-1 and TRBJ2-3, with 9 nucleotides matching TRBD1. Germline V gives CDR1 SGHRS, CDR2 YFSETQ. The CDR3 runs 14 residues. The junction had 6 bases not matched to a gene; V was cut back by 4 bases and J by 6 bases.